The rows below give T cell receptor beta chains drawn from one sample of a study of cytomegalovirus exposure and HLA in healthy donors. Repertoires were generated with immunoSEQ multiplex PCR, while TCRdb's copy carries only in-frame clones and drops some. The data contain over 200,000 clones, about 80% of them singletons. Sequencing was performed on PBMCs. The source is a woman between 35 and 50 years old in good health and CMV-seronegative. Both conserved end residues are part of each CDR3. The D gene is left open where the match is weak. Clone size is not always given. Where it is, it says once, few, many or a class for expanded clones.

d_gene: TRBD1
abundance: -
v_gene: TRBV4-1
j_gene: TRBJ1-2
CDR3aa: CASSQVEGQQYGYTF

d_gene: -
abundance: -
v_gene: TRBV7-7
j_gene: TRBJ2-7
CDR3aa: CASSFLGGREEQYF

d_gene: -
abundance: -
v_gene: TRBV27
j_gene: TRBJ1-5
CDR3aa: CASSGGTGQPQHF

d_gene: -
abundance: -
v_gene: TRBV7-6
j_gene: TRBJ2-1
CDR3aa: CASSRFGQSSYNEQFF

d_gene: -
abundance: once
v_gene: TRBV27
j_gene: TRBJ1-1
CDR3aa: CASTKTGYTEAFF

d_gene: -
abundance: -
v_gene: TRBV29-1
j_gene: TRBJ2-7
CDR3aa: CSVEKGDEQYF

d_gene: TRBD2
abundance: -
v_gene: TRBV4-1
j_gene: TRBJ2-3
CDR3aa: CASSQDGGGGATDTQYF

d_gene: TRBD2
abundance: -
v_gene: TRBV5-1
j_gene: TRBJ2-1
CDR3aa: CASSEAGGPGEQFF

d_gene: -
abundance: few
v_gene: TRBV7-9
j_gene: TRBJ1-1
CDR3aa: CASTRNKITEAFF

d_gene: -
abundance: -
v_gene: TRBV14
j_gene: TRBJ2-5
CDR3aa: CASSRDFQETQYF

d_gene: TRBD1
abundance: -
v_gene: TRBV10-1
j_gene: TRBJ1-4
CDR3aa: CASSGDREKLFF

d_gene: -
abundance: -
v_gene: TRBV10-3
j_gene: TRBJ1-2
CDR3aa: CAISETVYGYTF

d_gene: -
abundance: -
v_gene: TRBV9
j_gene: TRBJ1-1
CDR3aa: CASSVGVGAREAFF

d_gene: -
abundance: -
v_gene: TRBV7-9
j_gene: TRBJ1-3
CDR3aa: CASSQRDKDSPGNTIYF

d_gene: -
abundance: -
v_gene: TRBV18
j_gene: TRBJ1-2
CDR3aa: CASSPDEVGYTF

d_gene: TRBD1
abundance: once
v_gene: TRBV5-4
j_gene: TRBJ1-2
CDR3aa: CASRIDRGFYGYTF

d_gene: -
abundance: -
v_gene: TRBV15
j_gene: TRBJ2-1
CDR3aa: CATNRPGGSYNEQFF

d_gene: -
abundance: -
v_gene: TRBV11-2
j_gene: TRBJ2-3
CDR3aa: CASSLTQPGDTQYF

d_gene: -
abundance: -
v_gene: TRBV9
j_gene: TRBJ1-2
CDR3aa: CASSGRPGANYGYTF

d_gene: -
abundance: -
v_gene: TRBV15
j_gene: TRBJ1-2
CDR3aa: CATSRDPGGGNGYTF

d_gene: -
abundance: -
v_gene: TRBV4-3
j_gene: TRBJ2-1
CDR3aa: CASSQVSGGSEQFF

d_gene: -
abundance: -
v_gene: TRBV18
j_gene: TRBJ1-2
CDR3aa: CASSPGLKRNYGYTF

d_gene: TRBD2
abundance: -
v_gene: TRBV9
j_gene: TRBJ2-1
CDR3aa: CASSVGGTINEQFF